This record covers a single TCR beta chain. Its antigen is not identified. A CD45RA+ naive subset and a CD45RA-negative memory subset were split from CD4+ cells. The data were obtained in a study of shared clonotypes between healthy human individuals. Overall study: CD8 memory received one plate per donor, CD8 naive two, CD4 memory three and CD4 naive three.

This table comes from immunoSEQ multiplex PCR, and its TCRdb copy is limited to in-frame clones, with some not included. Of approximately 1.4 million clones detected, approximately 98% appear once; the ten largest clones hold approximately 0.44%. V gave up 4 bases and J gave up 1 base; unmatched junction bases: 5. Germline V gene sequence: CDR1 SGHRS, CDR2 YFSETQ. The CDR3 loop spans 18 amino acids. Whole-study findings and limits: Among non-shared clonotypes, generation probabilities were lower than among those shared by all four donors. Shared clonotypes: 4.5% to 6.5% naive CD4, about 3.5% naive CD8, around 2.2% memory CD4, 0.4% to 0.45% memory CD8.

V and J are TRBV5-1 and TRBJ2-1; 16 bases map to TRBD2. This sequence was found in a man aged 25-45 years in good health. The sequenced material came from naive CD4+ T cells sorted from blood. Specified subset: CD45RA+ positively selected. For the CDR3, the DNA is TGCGCCAGCAGCACGGGACTAGCGGGAGGGCTGTCCTACAATGAGCAGTTCTTC. Translated: CASSTGLAGGLSYNEQFF.